This T cell receptor (beta chain) was recovered during a study of PD-1 blockade in classical Hodgkin lymphoma. Study information: Patients got intravenous nivolumab 3 mg/kg every 2 weeks. Points from the study as a whole: Although disease activity or prior therapy may be involved, causes of the repertoire differences remain undefined. Newly diagnosed patients were reported to exhibit reduced baseline TCR diversity relative to healthy donors. The study found complete responders had baseline diversity similar to newly diagnosed patients.

The CDR3 extends over 15 amino acids. Trimming left V 8 bases short and J 5 bases short, with 22 bases between. CDR1 MNHEY and CDR2 SVGAGI come from the germline V gene. Worth noting for this clone: Its target is unknown.

Clones were sequenced by immunoSEQ multiplex PCR, and TCRdb holds only the in-frame ones, with some missing. The sample has 25,000 to 30,000 clones, over 55% seen once. The patients all showed relapse after autologous stem cell transplantation, while their brentuximab vedotin exposure varied. The sequence derives from a human donor with classical Hodgkin lymphoma. The V gene is TRBV6-5, the J gene TRBJ2-7; D possibly uses TRBD1 or TRBD2 (5 bases each). Sequencing used peripheral blood mononuclear cells (PBMCs), obtained before the second cycle of nivolumab. CDR3 sequence: CASAISRGRRDEQYF. CDR3 nucleotides: TGTGCCAGCGCCATATCTCGGGGCAGGCGGGACGAGCAGTACTTC.